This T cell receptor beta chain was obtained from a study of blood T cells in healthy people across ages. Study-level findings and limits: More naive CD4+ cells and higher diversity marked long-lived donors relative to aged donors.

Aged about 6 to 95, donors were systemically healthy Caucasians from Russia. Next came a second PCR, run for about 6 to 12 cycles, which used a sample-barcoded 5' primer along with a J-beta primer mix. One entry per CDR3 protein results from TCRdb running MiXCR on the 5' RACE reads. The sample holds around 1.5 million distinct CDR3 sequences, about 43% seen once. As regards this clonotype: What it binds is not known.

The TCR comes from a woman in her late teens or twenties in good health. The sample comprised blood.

The CDR3 bases are TGTGCCAGCTCCCTGGGGGGCGTCCTCTATGGCTACACCTTC. Its protein is CASSLGGVLYGYTF. The genes are TRBV28 and TRBJ1-2; the D gene is possibly TRBD1 (6 bases). V gave up 8 bases and J gave up 4 bases, with 17 bases separating them. Germline CDR1 reads MDHEN; CDR2 reads SYDVKM. The CDR3 spans 14 residues.